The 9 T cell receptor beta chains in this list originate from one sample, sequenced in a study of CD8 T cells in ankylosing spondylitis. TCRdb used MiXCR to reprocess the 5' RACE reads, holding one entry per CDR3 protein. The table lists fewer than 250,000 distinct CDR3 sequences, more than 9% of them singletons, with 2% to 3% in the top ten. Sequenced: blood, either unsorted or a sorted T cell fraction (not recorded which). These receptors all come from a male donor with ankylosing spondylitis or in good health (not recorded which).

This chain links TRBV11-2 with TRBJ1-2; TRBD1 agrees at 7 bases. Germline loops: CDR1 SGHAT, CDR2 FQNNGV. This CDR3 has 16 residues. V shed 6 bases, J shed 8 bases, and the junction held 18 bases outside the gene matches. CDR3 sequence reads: CASRKPGQSTDRGYTF. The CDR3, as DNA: TGTGCCAGCAGGAAACCGGGACAGAGTACCGATAGGGGCTACACCTTC.

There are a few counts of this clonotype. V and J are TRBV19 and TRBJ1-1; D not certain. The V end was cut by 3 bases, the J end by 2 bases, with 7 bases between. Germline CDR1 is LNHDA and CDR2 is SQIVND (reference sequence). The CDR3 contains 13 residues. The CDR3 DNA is TGTGCCAGTAGTATGCAGGTTAACACTGAAGCTTTCTTT. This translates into CASSMQVNTEAFF.

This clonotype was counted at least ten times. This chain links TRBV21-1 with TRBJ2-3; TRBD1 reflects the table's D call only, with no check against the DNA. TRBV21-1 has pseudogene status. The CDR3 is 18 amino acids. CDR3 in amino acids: CASGTVGLGGSSTDTQYF. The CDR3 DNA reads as TGTGCCAGCGGCACCGTGGGCCTGGGGGGCTCTAGCACAGATACGCAGTATTTT.

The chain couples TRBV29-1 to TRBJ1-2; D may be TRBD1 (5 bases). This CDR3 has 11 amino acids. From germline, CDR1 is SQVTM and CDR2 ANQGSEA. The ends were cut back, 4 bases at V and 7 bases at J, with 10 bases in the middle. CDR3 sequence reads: CSVGQGGGYTF. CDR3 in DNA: TGCAGCGTTGGGCAGGGCGGTGGCTACACCTTC.

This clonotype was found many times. The CDR3 DNA is TGTGCCAGCAGCCTGCGCCCTAGCGGATATAGCTCCTACAATGAGCAGTTCTTC. Protein sequence: CASSLRPSGYSSYNEQFF. The chain combines TRBV7-2 with TRBJ2-1, with 7 bases matching TRBD2. V was clipped by 5 bases and J by 0 bases; unmatched bases: 13. The CDR3 has 18 residues. Germline V CDR1 and CDR2: SGHTA, FQGNSA.

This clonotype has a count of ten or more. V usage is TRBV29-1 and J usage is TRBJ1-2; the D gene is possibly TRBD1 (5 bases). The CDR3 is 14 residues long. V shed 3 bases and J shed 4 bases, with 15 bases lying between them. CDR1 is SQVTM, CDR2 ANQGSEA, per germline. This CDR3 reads CSVDVSQASYGYTF. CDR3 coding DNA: TGCAGCGTTGATGTATCACAGGCGTCCTATGGCTACACCTTC. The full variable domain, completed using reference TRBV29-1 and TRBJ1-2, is SAVISQKPSRDICQRGTSLTIQCQVDSQVTMMFWYRQQPGQSLTLIATANQGSEATYESGFVIDKFPISRPNLTFSTLTVSNMSPEDSSIYLCSVDVSQASYGYTFGSGTRLTVV.

CDR3 loop: CASSWDGKGNQPQHF. DNA for the CDR3: TGTGCCAGCAGCTGGGACGGTAAGGGCAATCAGCCCCAGCATTTT. The chain carries TRBV7-2 and TRBJ1-5; TRBD1 is a possible D gene (5 bases). Germline CDR1 reads SGHTA; CDR2 reads FQGNSA. V lost 4 bases and J lost 2, with 12 bases in between. This CDR3 region has 15 residues.

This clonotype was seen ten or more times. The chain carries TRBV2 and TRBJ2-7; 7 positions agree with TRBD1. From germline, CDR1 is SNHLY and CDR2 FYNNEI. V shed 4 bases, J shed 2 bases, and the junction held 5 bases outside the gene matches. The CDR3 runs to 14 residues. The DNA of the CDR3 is TGTGCCAGCAGTGCGACAGGGACGGCCTACGAGCAGTACTTC. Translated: CASSATGTAYEQYF.

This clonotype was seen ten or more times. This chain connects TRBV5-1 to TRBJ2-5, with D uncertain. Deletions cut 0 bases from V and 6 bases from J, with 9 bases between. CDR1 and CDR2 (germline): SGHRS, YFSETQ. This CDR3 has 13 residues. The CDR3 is CASSLEGSKTQYF. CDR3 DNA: TGCGCCAGCAGCTTGGAAGGTTCAAAGACCCAGTACTTC.